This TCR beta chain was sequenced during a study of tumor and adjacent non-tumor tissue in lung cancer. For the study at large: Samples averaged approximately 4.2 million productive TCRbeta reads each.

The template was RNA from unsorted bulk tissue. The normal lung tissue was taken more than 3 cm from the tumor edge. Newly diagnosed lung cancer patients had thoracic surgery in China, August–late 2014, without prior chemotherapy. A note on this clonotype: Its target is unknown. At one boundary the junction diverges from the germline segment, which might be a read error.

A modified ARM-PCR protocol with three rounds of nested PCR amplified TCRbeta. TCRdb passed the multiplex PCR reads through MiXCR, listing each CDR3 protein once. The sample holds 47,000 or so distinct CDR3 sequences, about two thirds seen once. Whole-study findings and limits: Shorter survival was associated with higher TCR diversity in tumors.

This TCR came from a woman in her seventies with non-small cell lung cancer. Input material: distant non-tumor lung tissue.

CDR3: CASSLGEGKKTQYF. The CDR3 bases are TGTGCCAGCAGCTTGGGAGAGGGCAAGAAGACCCAGTACTTT. The chain employs TRBV5-6 and TRBJ2-5, with D possibly matching TRBD2 (5 bases). The germline V gene has CDR1 SGHDT and CDR2 YYEEEE. CDR3 length equals 14 residues.